The following is a T cell receptor (beta chain) sequence with its context. Its antigen has not been determined. No quality values exist for individual bases; no much larger clone is one base distant. The CDR3 sequence holds 17 residues, the cysteine and phenylalanine included. Only the CDR3 region is kept as DNA, spanning 51 bases read in frame from base 1. Clipping removes 4 bases from V and 3 bases from J, with 11 as the unmatched junction base count. Via the germline V gene, CDR1 is SGHTA and CDR2 FQGTGA. The sample originates from a study of early T cells in non-severe SARS-CoV-2 infection (TCRdb year 2021). A note on the overall study: Because TCR sequencing was done on bulk RNA from unsorted whole blood, the alpha and beta chains could not be paired. Results and caveats for the whole study, not just this receptor: Matching against VDJdb was skewed toward anti-spike CD8 responses, likely underestimated virus-specific expansions, and missed private and CD4 specificities.

Library preparation was by 5' RACE. Sequencing was carried out with a NextSeq 500. The TCR library protocol attached unique molecular identifiers to individual cDNA molecules to correct for sequencing error and PCR bias. Both TCR alpha and beta chains were sequenced, and tight co-correlation was observed between alpha and beta sequence abundances in each sample. As for how the authors treated the data: Decombinator V4 was used to perform V gene, J gene and CDR3 annotation of TCR sequences. Expanded TCRs were defined as changing significantly between any two time points under a Poisson model with p below 0.0001. Abundances of TCRs were expressed as counts per million after normalisation to the total number of TCRs sequenced in each sample. MAIT TCRs were defined by TRAV1-2 paired with TRAJ12, TRAJ20 or TRAJ33, and iNKT TCRs by TRAV10 paired with TRAJ18. VDJdb, accessed on 1 November 2021, was searched for TCRs annotated for CMV, EBV and SARS-CoV-2, and TCRs annotated for more than one antigen were excluded. TCRdb reworked the public reads: Q25 trimming with fastp, MiXCR clone assembly, productive beta chains retained. For every CDR3 protein sequence, its rows merge into one entry that carries the most common genes and DNA. Here the V and J calls rest on TCRdb's processing, not on the authors' analysis. The sample table holds 70,000 to 95,000 distinct CDR3 sequences, of which approximately 14% were seen once. The ten biggest clones cover 0.58% of the sample.

This was a case-control study nested in a cohort of healthcare workers in London, UK, who had nasopharyngeal swab PCR tests and blood samples taken every week. Healthcare workers were enrolled in the week of the UK lockdown, from 23 to 31 March 2020, and were followed every week for up to roughly 15 weeks. The chain joins TRBV7-3 to TRBJ2-1; TRBD1 aligns with 8 central bases. This clonotype was obtained from an adult who was a healthcare worker with PCR-confirmed SARS-CoV-2 infection or an uninfected control (not recorded which). The sample was whole blood. At the DNA level, the sequence is TGTGCCAGCAGCTCAAAAGGGACAGGAACCTACTACAATGAGCAGTTCTTC. This is translated as CASSSKGTGTYYNEQFF. With all but the CDR3 taken from the reference TRBV7-3 and TRBJ2-1 genes, the full variable domain is: GAGVSQTPSNKVTEKGKYVELRCDPISGHTALYWYRQSLGQGPEFLIYFQGTGAADDSGLPNDRFFAVRPEGSVSTLKIQRTERGDSAVYLCASSSKGTGTYYNEQFFGPGTRLTVL.